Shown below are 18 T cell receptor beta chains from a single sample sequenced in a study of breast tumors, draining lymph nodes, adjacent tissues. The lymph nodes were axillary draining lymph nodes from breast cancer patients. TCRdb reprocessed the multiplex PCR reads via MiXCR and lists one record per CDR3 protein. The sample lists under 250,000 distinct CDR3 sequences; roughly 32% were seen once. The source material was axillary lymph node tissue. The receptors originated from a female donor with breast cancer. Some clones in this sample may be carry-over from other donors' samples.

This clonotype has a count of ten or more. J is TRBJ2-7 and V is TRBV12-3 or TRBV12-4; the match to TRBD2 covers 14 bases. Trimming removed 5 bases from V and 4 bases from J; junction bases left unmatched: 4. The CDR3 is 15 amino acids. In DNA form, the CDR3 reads TGTGCCAGCAGTACCGGGACTAGCGGGAGTTACGAGCAGTACTTC. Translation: CASSTGTSGSYEQYF.

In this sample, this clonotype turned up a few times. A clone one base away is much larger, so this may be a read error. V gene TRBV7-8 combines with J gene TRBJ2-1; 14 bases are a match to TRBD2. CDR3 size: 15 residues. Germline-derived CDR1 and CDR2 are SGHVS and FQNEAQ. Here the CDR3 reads CASSPTSGRAHEQLF. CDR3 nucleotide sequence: TGTGCCAGCAGCCCGACTAGCGGGAGGGCCCATGAGCAGCTCTTC. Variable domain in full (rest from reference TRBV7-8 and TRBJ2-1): GAGVSQSPRYKVAKRGQDVALRCDPISGHVSLFWYQQALGQGPEFLTYFQNEAQLDKSGLPSDRFFAERPEGSVSTLKIQRTQQEDSAVYLCASSPTSGRAHEQLFGPGTRLTVL.

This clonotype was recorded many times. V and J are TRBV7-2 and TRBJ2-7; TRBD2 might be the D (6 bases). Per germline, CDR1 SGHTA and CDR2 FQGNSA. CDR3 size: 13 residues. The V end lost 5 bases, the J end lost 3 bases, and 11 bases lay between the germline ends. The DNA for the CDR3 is TGTGCCAGCAGCGCGGGACCAAACTACGAGCAGTACTTC. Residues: CASSAGPNYEQYF.

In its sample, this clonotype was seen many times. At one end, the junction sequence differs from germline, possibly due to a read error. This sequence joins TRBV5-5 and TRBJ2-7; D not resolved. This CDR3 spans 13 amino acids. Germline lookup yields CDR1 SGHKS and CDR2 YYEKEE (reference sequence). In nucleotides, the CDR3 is TGTGCCAGCAGCCTCATGGTCTCCTCCGAGCAGTACTTC. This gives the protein CASSLMVSSEQYF. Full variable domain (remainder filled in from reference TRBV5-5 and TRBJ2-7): DAGVTQSPTHLIKTRGQQVTLRCSPISGHKSVSWYQQVLGQGPQFIFQYYEKEERGRGNFPDRFSARQFPNYSSELNVNALLLGDSALYLCASSLMVSSEQYFGPGTRLTVT.

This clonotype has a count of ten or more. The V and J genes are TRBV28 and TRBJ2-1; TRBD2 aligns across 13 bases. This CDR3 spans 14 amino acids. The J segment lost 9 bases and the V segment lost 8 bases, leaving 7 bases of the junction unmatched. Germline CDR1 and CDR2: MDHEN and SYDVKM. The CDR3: CASRTSGRGGEQFF. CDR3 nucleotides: TGTGCCAGCCGGACTAGCGGGAGAGGTGGTGAGCAGTTCTTC.

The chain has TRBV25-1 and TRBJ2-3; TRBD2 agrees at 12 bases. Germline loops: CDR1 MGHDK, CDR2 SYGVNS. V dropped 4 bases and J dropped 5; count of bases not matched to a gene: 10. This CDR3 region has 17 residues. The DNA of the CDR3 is TGTGCCAGCAGTGCGCTAACTAGCGGGGGGCATGGAGATACGCAGTATTTT. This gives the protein CASSALTSGGHGDTQYF.

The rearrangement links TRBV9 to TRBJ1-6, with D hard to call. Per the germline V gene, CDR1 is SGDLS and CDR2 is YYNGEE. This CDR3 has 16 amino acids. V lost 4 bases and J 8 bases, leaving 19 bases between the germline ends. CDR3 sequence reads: CASSPRDAGSHSPLHF. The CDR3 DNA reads TGTGCCAGCAGCCCACGGGATGCGGGTAGTCATTCACCCCTCCACTTT.

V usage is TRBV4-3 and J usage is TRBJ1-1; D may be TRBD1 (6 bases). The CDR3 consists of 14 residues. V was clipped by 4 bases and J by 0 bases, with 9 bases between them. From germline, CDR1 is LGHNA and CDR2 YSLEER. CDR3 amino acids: CASSPDRLNTEAFF. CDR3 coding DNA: TGCGCCAGCAGCCCGGACAGATTGAACACTGAAGCTTTCTTT.

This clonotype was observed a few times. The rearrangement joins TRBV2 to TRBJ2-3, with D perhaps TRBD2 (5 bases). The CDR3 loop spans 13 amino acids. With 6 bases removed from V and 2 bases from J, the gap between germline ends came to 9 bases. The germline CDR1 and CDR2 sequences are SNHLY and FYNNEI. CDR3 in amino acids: CASRVRVTDTQYF. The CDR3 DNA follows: TGTGCCAGCAGAGTGAGGGTCACAGATACGCAGTATTTT. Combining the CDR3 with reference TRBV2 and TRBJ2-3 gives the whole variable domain EPEVTQTPSHQVTQMGQEVILRCVPISNHLYFYWYRQILGQKVEFLVSFYNNEISEKSEIFDDQFSVERPDGSNFTLKIRSTKLEDSAMYFCASRVRVTDTQYFGPGTRLTVL.

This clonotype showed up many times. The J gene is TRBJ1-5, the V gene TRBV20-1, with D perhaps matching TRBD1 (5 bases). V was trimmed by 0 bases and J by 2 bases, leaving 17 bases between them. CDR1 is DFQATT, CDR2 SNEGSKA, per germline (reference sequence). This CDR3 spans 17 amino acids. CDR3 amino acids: CSAREVIGTYGNQPQHF. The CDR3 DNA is TGCAGTGCTAGAGAGGTAATAGGGACTTATGGCAATCAGCCCCAGCATTTT.

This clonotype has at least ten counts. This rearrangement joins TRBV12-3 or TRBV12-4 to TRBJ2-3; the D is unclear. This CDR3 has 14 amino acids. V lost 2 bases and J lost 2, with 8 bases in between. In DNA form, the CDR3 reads TGTGCCAGCAGTTTAAGCGCAAACACAGATACGCAGTATTTT. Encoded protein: CASSLSANTDTQYF.

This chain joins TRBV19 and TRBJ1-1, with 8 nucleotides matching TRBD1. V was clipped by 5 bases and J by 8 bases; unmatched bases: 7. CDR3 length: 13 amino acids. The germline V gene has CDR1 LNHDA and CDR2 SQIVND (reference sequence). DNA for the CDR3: TGTGCCAGTAGTCCCGGGACAGGTTTGGAAGCTTTCTTT. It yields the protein CASSPGTGLEAFF.

CDR3 coding DNA: TGTGCCAGCAGCTTAGATACCCAAGAGACCCAGTACTTC. Residues: CASSLDTQETQYF. The chain recombines TRBV11-3 with TRBJ1-2; D unresolved. The DNA end is more similar to TRBJ2-5, so the J call may be wrong. The length of the CDR3 is 13 residues. The germline CDR1 and CDR2 sequences are SGHNT and YENEEA.

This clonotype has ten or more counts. CDR3: CASSLASIRRGRDTQYF. CDR3 in DNA: TGTGCCAGCAGCTTAGCTTCGATTAGGCGGGGGCGAGATACGCAGTATTTT. The chain has TRBV7-2 and TRBJ2-3; D might be TRBD2 (7 bases). Germline V lookup: CDR1 SGHTA, CDR2 FQGNSA. CDR3 length: 17 residues. Trimming pared 0 bases from V and 5 bases from J, leaving 18 bases between.

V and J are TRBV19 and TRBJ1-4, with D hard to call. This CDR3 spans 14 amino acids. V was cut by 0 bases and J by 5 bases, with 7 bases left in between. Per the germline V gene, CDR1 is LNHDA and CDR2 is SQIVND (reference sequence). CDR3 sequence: CASSIETNNEKLFF. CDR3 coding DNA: TGTGCCAGTAGTATAGAGACCAACAATGAAAAACTGTTTTTT. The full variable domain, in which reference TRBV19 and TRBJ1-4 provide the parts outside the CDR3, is DGGITQSPKYLFRKEGQNVTLSCEQNLNHDAMYWYRQDPGQGLRLIYYSQIVNDFQKGDIAEGYSVSREKKESFPLTVTSAQKNPTAFYLCASSIETNNEKLFFGSGTQLSVL.

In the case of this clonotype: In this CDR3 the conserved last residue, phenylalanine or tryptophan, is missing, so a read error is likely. CDR3 loop: CASSSGQNTEAFY. The CDR3 DNA sequence: TGTGCCAGCAGCTCCGGACAGAACACTGAAGCTTTCTAT. The V call is TRBV5-4, the J call TRBJ1-1; D is possibly TRBD1 (5 bases). Germline CDR1 SGHNT, CDR2 YYREEE (reference sequence). With 3 bases removed from V and 1 base from J, the gap between germline ends came to 7 bases. The CDR3 totals 13 residues.

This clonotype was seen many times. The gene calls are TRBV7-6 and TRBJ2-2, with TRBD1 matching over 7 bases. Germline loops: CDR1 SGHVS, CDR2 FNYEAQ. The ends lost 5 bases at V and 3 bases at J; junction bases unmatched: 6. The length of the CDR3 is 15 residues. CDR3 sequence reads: CASSQPTGDTGELFF. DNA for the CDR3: TGTGCCAGCAGCCAACCAACAGGGGACACCGGGGAGCTGTTTTTT.

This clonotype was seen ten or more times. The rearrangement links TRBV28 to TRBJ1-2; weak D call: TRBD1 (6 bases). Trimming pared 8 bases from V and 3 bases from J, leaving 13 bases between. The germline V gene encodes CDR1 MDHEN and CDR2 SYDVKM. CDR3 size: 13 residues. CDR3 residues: CASLGAEYYGYTF. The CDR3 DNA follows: TGTGCCAGCCTGGGGGCGGAGTACTATGGCTACACCTTC.